Only a few counts were recorded for the clone carrying this T cell receptor beta chain. Its antigen is unknown. The CDR3 spans 16 residues. From germline, CDR1 is SGHAT and CDR2 FQNNGV. With 2 bases removed from V and 8 bases from J, the gap between germline ends came to 19 bases. The data are from a study of T cell repertoires in cytomegalovirus infection. Background on the study: Recently identified HLA-C-restricted CMV epitopes and well-studied HLA-B-restricted CMV epitopes were used by the study. Shared public TCR beta signatures pointed to both CMV infection and a matching HLA type.

MiXCR was run by TCRdb on the reads, yielding one entry per CDR3 protein. Of about 890,000 distinct CDR3 sequences listed, less than 40% are singletons. The genes are TRBV11-2 and TRBJ2-1, with D possibly TRBD2 on 5 matching bases. This material consisted of cultured CD8+ T cells from PBMCs, taken from culture after CMV antigen stimulation. The source of this sequence is a human donor in good health (CMV status not recorded). Some clones in this sample may be carry-over from other donors' samples. The CDR3 DNA is TGTGCCAGCAGCTTATTTTCGCCCGGGAATGACGATGAGCAGTTCTTC. This sequence encodes CASSLFSPGNDDEQFF.